A single sample is the source of the 5 T cell receptor beta chains below, sequenced in a study of blood T cell repertoires in COVID-19. Clones were read by immunoSEQ multiplex PCR, and TCRdb kept only the in-frame ones, dropping some. The table has about 210,000 clones, about 88% seen once. Input material: peripheral blood. These receptors came from a woman between 40 and 50 years old with acute or convalescent COVID-19.

J is TRBJ1-1 and V is TRBV2, with 8 bases that match TRBD1. V lost 6 bases and J lost 2; bases outside the gene matches: 8. Germline V lookup: CDR1 SNHLY, CDR2 FYNNEI. CDR3 length: 15 amino acids. The CDR3, as DNA: TGTGCCAGCAGGCCAACAGGGGGGGGAAACACTGAAGCTTTCTTT. Its protein product is CASRPTGGGNTEAFF.

This clone was recorded once. The rearrangement uses TRBV10-3 and TRBJ1-5; tentative D call: TRBD1 (6 bases). V was cut by 2 bases and J by 3 bases, with 14 bases left in between. The CDR3 contains 16 residues. In germline, CDR1 is ENHRY, CDR2 SYGVKD. In DNA, the CDR3 is TGTGCCATCAGTGAGACCCTGACAGGAGCCAATCAGCCCCAGCATTTT. Protein: CAISETLTGANQPQHF.

The gene calls are TRBV27 and TRBJ1-1; D is uncertain. The CDR3 extends over 15 amino acids. Trimming took 6 bases from V and 1 from J, leaving 15 bases between them. Germline assignment: CDR1 MNHEY and CDR2 SMNVEV (reference sequence). Written as DNA, the CDR3 is TGTGCCAGCAGCCGACCGGCCGAGGGGAACACTGAAGCTTTCTTT. Amino acid sequence: CASSRPAEGNTEAFF.

About this clone: Relative to the germline gene, one junction end is altered; a read error may explain this. The CDR3 sequence is CARARDTEAFF. In nucleotides, the CDR3 is TGTGCCAGAGCACGGGACACCGAAGCTTTCTTT. The V gene is TRBV2, the J gene TRBJ1-1; a weak D match, TRBD1 (6 bases). Germline CDR1 is SNHLY and CDR2 is FYNNEI. CDR3 length: 11 amino acids.

This chain links TRBV10-3 with TRBJ1-2, with D unclear. CDR1 and CDR2 (germline): ENHRY, SYGVKD. The CDR3 has 11 amino acids. Deletions cut 3 bases from V and 7 bases from J, with 6 bases between. The CDR3 coding sequence is TGTGCCATCAGTGATCCGAGTGGCTACACCTTC. The encoded protein is CAISDPSGYTF.